A single TCR beta chain is shown here with its context. This receptor's antigen is unknown. Base qualities are not recorded, but no much larger clone differs from it by a single base. CDR1 and CDR2 (SEHNR, FQNEAQ) derive from the germline V gene (reference sequence). The CDR3 goes from the cysteine to the phenylalanine over 15 residues. Just the 45-base CDR3 DNA is kept, in frame starting at base 1. V is pared back by 4 bases and J by 0 bases, with 9 bases lying between the germline termini. This entry is derived from a study of T cell changes during pregnancy in multiple sclerosis (dated by TCRdb to the late 2010s). For context, the study as a whole: The study looked at changes in the T cell repertoire across pregnancy in women with multiple sclerosis.

Preparation of the library involved the immunoSEQ multiplex PCR assay. TCRdb took this table from immuneACCESS and kept in-frame rearrangements with V and J called. Such tables lack part of the clones; where checked against another copy, unresolved V genes explain under half of the gap, and the rest is unexplained. The sample table holds under 80,000 clones, of which roughly 86% were seen once. The ten largest account for more than 1.5% of the sample. The chain links TRBV7-9 with TRBJ2-2; the D region possibly corresponds to TRBD1 (5 bases align). Sequencing used peripheral blood, obtained in the first trimester of pregnancy. The TCR originated in a female donor with multiple sclerosis, enrolled in a pregnancy study. The CDR3 loop reads CASSWTFTNTGELFF. The DNA sequence is TGTGCCAGCAGCTGGACATTCACGAACACCGGGGAGCTGTTTTTT.